Detailed here is one T cell receptor (beta chain). Antigen specificity is unknown. The data derive from a study of shared clonotypes between healthy human individuals. About the study: Serving as donors were a couple of women and a few men, whose ages spanned 18 to 49. Three plates each covered CD4 naive and memory; CD8 naive two, CD8 memory one. The study, taken as a whole, reports: Clonotypes not shared had lower generation probabilities than those common to all four donors. Roughly 5% of naive CD4 clonotypes were shared across a few donors.

The CDR3 loop spans 16 amino acids. V lost 0 bases and J lost 4; bases outside the gene matches: 6. The germline gives CDR1 SGHTA, CDR2 FQGNSA. The method was immunoSEQ multiplex PCR; TCRdb's version includes in-frame clones alone and lacks a portion of them. Among hundreds of thousands of clones listed, approximately 74% were seen once. The chain links TRBV7-2 to TRBJ1-2, with 9 nucleotides matching TRBD1. The clonotype was recovered from a woman in her 30s in good health. The specimen was memory CD4+ T cells sorted from blood. The sample's subset: CD45RA-negative fraction. CDR3 region: CASSLASGQGVYGYTF. CDR3 coding DNA: TGTGCCAGCAGCTTAGCCTCGGGACAGGGAGTCTATGGCTACACCTTC.